The source of this T cell receptor (beta chain) is a study of blood T cell repertoires in COVID-19. V dropped 3 bases and J dropped 14 bases, with 13 bases sitting between them. Germline lookup yields CDR1 PRHDT and CDR2 FYEKMQ (reference sequence). The CDR3 is 11 amino acids. Per the authors' pipeline: For nucleated cells, counts were estimated from reference gene primer amplification. Only in-frame clones appear in the TCRdb table, and some are missing; sequencing was by immunoSEQ multiplex PCR. The DNA was the basis for D and trimming; V, J and clone size are from that table. In the table there are hundreds of thousands of clones, around 89% of which are singletons. A few counts support this clone. Donors in Cohort 3 who had recovered were those with two negative PCRs, healthcare professional clearance, or resolution of their symptoms.

This TCR derives from a woman younger than 45 who had recovered from COVID-19. The chain uses TRBV13 and TRBJ1-2; D call uncertain. Sequences were obtained from PBMCs or T cells enriched from blood (not recorded which). CDR3 residues: CASSFRQSGTF. CDR3 sequence (DNA): TGTGCCAGCAGCTTTAGGCAGTCGGGGACCTTC.